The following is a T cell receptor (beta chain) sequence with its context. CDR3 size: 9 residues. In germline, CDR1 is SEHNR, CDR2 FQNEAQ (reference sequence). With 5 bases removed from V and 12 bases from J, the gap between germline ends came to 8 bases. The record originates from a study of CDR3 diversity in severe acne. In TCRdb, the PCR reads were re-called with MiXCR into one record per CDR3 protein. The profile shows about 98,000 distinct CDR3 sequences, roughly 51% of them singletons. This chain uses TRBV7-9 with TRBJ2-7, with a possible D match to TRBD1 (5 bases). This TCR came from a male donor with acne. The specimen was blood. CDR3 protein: CASSRDRYF. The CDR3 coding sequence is TGTGCCAGCAGCCGCGACAGGTACTTC.